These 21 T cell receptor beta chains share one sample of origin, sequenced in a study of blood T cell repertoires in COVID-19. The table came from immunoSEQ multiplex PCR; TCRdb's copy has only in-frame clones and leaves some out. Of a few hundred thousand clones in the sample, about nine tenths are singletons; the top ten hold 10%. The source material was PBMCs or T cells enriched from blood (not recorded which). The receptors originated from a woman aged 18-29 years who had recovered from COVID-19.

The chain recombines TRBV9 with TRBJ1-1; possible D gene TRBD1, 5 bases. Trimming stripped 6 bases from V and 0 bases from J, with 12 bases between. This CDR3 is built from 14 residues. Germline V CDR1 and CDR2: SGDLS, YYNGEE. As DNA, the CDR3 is TGTGCCAGCACCCTTGGGGCCCTGAACACTGAAGCTTTCTTT. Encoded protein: CASTLGALNTEAFF.

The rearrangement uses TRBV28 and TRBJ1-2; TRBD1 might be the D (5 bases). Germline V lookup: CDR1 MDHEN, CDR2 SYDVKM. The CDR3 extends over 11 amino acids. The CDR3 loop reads CGAGGRYGYTF. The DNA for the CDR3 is TGTGGCGCGGGGGGACGGTATGGCTACACCTTC.

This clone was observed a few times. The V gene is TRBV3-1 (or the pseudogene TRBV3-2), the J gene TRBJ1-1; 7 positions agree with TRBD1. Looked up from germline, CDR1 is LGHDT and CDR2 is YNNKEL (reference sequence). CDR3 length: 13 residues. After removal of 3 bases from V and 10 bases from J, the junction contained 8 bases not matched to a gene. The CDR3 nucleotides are TGTGCCAGCAGCCAGGGCTTCTGGACAGGAGCTTTCTTT. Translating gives CASSQGFWTGAFF.

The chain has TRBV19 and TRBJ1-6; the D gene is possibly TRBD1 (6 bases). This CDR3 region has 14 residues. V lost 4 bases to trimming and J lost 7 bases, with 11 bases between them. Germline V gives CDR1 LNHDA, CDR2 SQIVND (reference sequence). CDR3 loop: CASSTQGANSPLHF. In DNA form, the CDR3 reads TGTGCCAGTAGTACACAGGGTGCCAATTCACCCCTCCACTTT.

CDR3: CASRGGQVGNQPQHF. CDR3 nucleotides: TGTGCCAGCAGGGGGGGACAGGTAGGCAATCAGCCCCAGCATTTT. The chain links TRBV28 to TRBJ1-5; 8 bases match TRBD1. V lost 6 bases and J lost 2; bases outside the gene matches: 6. The CDR3 is 15 residues long. Per germline, CDR1 MDHEN and CDR2 SYDVKM.

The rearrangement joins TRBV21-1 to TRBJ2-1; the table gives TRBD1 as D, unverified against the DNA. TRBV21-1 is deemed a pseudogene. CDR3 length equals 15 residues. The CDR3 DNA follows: TGTGCCAGCAGCAAAAAGCGACAGCCTTACAATGAGCAGTTCTTC. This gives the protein CASSKKRQPYNEQFF.

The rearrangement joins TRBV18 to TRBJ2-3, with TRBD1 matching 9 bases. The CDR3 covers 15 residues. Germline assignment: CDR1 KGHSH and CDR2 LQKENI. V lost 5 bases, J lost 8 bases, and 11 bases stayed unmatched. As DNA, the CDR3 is TGTGCCAGCTCAAGTTGGGACAGGGCGAGGGGTACGCAGTATTTT. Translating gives CASSSWDRARGTQYF.

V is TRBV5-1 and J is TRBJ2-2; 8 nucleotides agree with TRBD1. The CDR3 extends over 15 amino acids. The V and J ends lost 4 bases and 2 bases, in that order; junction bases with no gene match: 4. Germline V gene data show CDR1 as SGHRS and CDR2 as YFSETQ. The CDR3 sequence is CASSPTGANTGELFF. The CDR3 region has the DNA TGCGCCAGCAGCCCGACAGGGGCAAACACCGGGGAGCTGTTTTTT.

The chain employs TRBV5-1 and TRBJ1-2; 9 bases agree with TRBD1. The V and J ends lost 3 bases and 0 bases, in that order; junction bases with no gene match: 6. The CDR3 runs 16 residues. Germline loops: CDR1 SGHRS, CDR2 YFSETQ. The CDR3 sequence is CASSSGQGYSNYGYTF. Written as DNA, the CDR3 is TGCGCCAGCAGCTCGGGACAGGGATATTCTAACTATGGCTACACCTTC.

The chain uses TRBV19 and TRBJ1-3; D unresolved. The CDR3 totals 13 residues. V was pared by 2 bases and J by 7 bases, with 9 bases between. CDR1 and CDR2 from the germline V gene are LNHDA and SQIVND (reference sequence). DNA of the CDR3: TGTGCCAGTAGTATATCGGGAGGGAACACCATATATTTT. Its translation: CASSISGGNTIYF.

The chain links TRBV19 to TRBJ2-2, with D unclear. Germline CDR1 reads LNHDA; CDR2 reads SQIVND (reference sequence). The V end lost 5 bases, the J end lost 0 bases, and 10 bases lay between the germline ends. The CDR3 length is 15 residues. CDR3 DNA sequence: TGTGCCAGTAGTGAGGAGTCGGCGAACACCGGGGAGCTGTTTTTT. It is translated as CASSEESANTGELFF.

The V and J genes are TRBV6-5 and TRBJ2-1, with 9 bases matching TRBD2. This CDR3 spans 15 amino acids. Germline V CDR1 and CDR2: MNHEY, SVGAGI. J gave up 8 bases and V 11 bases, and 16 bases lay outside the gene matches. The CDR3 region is CAPSMGREGRHEQFF. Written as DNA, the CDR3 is TGTGCCCCCTCTATGGGGCGGGAGGGCCGCCATGAGCAGTTCTTC.

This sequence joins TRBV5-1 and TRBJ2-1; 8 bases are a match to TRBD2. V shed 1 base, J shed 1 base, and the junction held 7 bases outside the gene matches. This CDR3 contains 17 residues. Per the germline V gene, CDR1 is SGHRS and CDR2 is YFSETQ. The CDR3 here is CASSLPGGSLSYNEQFF. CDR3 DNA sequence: TGCGCCAGCAGCTTGCCGGGGGGGTCTTTATCCTACAATGAGCAGTTCTTC. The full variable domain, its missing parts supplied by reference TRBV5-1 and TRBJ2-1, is KAGVTQTPRYLIKTRGQQVTLSCSPISGHRSVSWYQQTPGQGLQFLFEYFSETQRNKGNFPGRFSGRQFSNSRSEMNVSTLELGDSALYLCASSLPGGSLSYNEQFFGPGTRLTVL.

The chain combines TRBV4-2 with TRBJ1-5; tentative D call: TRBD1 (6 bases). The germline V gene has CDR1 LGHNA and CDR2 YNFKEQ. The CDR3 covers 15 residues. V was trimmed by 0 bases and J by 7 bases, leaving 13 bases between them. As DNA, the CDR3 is TGTGCCAGCAGCCAAGAGTGGGGGCTTGGCCAGCCCCAGCATTTT. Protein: CASSQEWGLGQPQHF.

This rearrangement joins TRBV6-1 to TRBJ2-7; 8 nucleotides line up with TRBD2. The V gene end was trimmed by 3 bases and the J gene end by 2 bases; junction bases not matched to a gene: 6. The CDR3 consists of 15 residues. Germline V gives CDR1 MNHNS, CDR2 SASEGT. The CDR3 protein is CASSESYSGTYEQYF. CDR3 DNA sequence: TGTGCCAGCAGTGAGTCATATAGCGGGACCTACGAGCAGTACTTC.

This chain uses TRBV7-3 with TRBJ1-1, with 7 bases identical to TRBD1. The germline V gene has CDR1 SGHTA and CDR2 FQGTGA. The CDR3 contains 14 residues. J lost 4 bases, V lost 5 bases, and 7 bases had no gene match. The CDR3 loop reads CASSPGTASTEAFF. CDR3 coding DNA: TGTGCCAGCAGCCCTGGGACAGCCAGCACTGAAGCTTTCTTT.

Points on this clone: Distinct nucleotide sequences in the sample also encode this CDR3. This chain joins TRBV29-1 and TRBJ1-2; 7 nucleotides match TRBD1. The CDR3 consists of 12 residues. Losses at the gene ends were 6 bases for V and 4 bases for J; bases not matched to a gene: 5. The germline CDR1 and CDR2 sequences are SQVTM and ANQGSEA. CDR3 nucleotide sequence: TGCAGCGTGGAACGGGACAGCTATGGCTACACCTTC. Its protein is CSVERDSYGYTF.

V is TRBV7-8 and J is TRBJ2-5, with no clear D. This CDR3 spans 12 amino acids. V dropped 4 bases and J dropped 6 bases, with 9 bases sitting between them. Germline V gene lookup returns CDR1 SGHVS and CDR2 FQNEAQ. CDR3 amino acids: CASSSFLQTQYF. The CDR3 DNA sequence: TGTGCCAGCAGCTCCTTTCTCCAGACCCAGTACTTC.

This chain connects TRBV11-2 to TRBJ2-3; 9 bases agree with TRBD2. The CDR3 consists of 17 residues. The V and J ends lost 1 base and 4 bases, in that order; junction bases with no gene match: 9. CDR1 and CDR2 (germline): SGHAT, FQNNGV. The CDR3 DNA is TGTGCCAGCAGCTTAGTATGGGCTAGCGGGGTGGCAGATACGCAGTATTTT. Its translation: CASSLVWASGVADTQYF.

CDR3 sequence: CASSFGQPTEAFF. The CDR3 DNA sequence: TGCGCCAGCAGCTTTGGACAGCCCACTGAAGCTTTCTTT. This chain links TRBV5-1 with TRBJ1-1; a weak D match, TRBD1 (6 bases). The CDR3 loop spans 13 amino acids. Germline V gene data show CDR1 as SGHRS and CDR2 as YFSETQ. V was cut by 2 bases and J by 4 bases, with 9 bases left in between.

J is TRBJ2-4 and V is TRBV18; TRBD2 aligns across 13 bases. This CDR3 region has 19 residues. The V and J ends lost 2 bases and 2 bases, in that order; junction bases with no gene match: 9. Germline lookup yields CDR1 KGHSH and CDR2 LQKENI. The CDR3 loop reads CASSPSTSGGSDPKNIQYF. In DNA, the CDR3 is TGTGCCAGCTCACCATCGACTAGCGGGGGGTCCGATCCCAAAAACATTCAGTACTTC.